This T cell receptor beta chain originates from a study of cytomegalovirus exposure and HLA in healthy donors (dated by TCRdb to 2016 to 2017). For context, the study as a whole: According to an earlier analysis of a few hundred of the donors, roughly 180 million T cells yielded roughly 110 million unique TCR beta sequences and 250 to 350 Gb of sequence data. The number of typed donors differed by locus: about 620-640 for A, B, C, DRB1 and DQB1; approximately 520 for DQA1; fewer than 610 for DPA1; and roughly 450 for DPB1. Rather than using new phenotypic data, the later analysis identified candidate immune exposures from TCR beta sequences and from how often those sequences occurred across donors. Donor age, sex, ethnicity and CMV serostatus were compiled alongside the repertoire data. Among the approximately 400 genotyped donors, about 83% belonged to the genetic ancestry cluster associated with self-reported Caucasian donors. Both class I and class II loci were covered by HLA typing, at four-digit resolution. An early release that covered fewer than 800 HLA-typed donors contained 300 to 350 gigabases of sequencing data and tens of millions of unique TCR sequences. The study profiled the T cell repertoires of 550 to 700 subjects by immunosequencing and related them to cytomegalovirus serostatus. To predict cytomegalovirus infection status, the study combined high-throughput TCR immunosequencing, statistical association of individual TCRs with disease status, and machine learning. On average, roughly 200,000 unique TCR beta nucleotide sequences were sequenced per donor among 350 to 400 genotyped donors of the cohort, with approximately 18% of those sequences being non-productive. An earlier analysis of approximately 580 of the donors used high-throughput TCR beta sequencing to judge whether each TCR beta V gene segment behaved as functional or pseudogenic. A later analysis re-examined previously published TCR beta repertoires from over 500 donors and added high-resolution HLA genotyping to investigate patterns of TCR occurrence. A separate validation cohort of 100 to 150 different subjects was used in addition to the 666-subject first cohort. The study aimed to test whether cataloging public T cell receptors could reveal signatures of past pathogen exposure. Because of strong linkage in the cohort, four or five DR-DQ haplotypes were treated as single units for association and clustering. Every discovery cohort repertoire had been produced on one sequencing platform. Genome-wide SNP genotypes for about three fifths of the roughly 700 donors were used in a later genetic analysis, which treated that subset as a discovery cohort.

Relative to germline, V is 5 bases shorter and J is 4 bases shorter, with 9 bases between their ends. Including cysteine and phenylalanine, the CDR3 has 13 amino acids. Only the CDR3 DNA stays, 39 bases, in frame from base 1. The germline V gene (reference sequence) specifies SEHNR as CDR1 and FQNEAQ as CDR2. Concerning this clone itself: Its antigen is currently not known. Per-base qualities were not stored, and no clone one base away is much larger.

In total, 600 or so healthy bone marrow donors made up the cohort. At the time of sampling, every cohort member was nominally healthy, though immune exposures that went unrecorded were likely present. The donor was CMV seropositive and was included in the group of approximately 310 seropositive cohort members. A peripheral blood sample was collected from each donor, and TCR beta sequencing was performed on peripheral blood mononuclear cells. Genomic DNA was extracted from the blood cell samples with the Qiagen DNeasy Blood Extraction Kit. Beyond this particular receptor, the publication reports: Compared with equally common non-associated chains, HLA-associated TCR beta chains in a later analysis were more clonally expanded and had lower generation probabilities. Broadly in line with IMGT annotations, most TCR beta V segments showed up in productive rearrangements about 87% or about 30% of the time in an earlier analysis of roughly 590 of the donors. In vitro tests confirmed that a few of the cytomegalovirus-associated TCR beta chains recognize cytomegalovirus antigens. For the cohort, immune exposure information was limited to CMV serostatus. Most TCR sequences were seen in very few donors, while some public TCRs were found in many individuals. V-gene and J-gene trimming of TCR beta chains was associated with a missense DCLRE1C variant in a later genetic analysis, and the association was replicated in an independent cohort. In a later analysis, most CMV-associated TCR beta chains were found to appear HLA-restricted, with HLA associations seemingly driven largely by CMV exposure. Roughly uniform sequencing depth across donors was assumed in presence/absence analyses, although this assumption may not hold. A group of highly shared sequence variants was considered likely to be a technical artifact of the sequencing pipeline. Because HLA typing was missing for some donors at each locus, association tests included only the typed subset. The 87-base-pair reads could not distinguish some IMGT-functional V segments, including TRBV6-2 and TRBV6-3, so those segments were excluded. Assigning TCR associations to individual alleles was difficult when HLA alleles, especially DR and DQ, strongly co-occurred. Correlated functional status among segregating V segments might be attributable to linkage disequilibrium, but an unknown experimental factor could not be ruled out. Roughly 15 rarely observed V segments, including chromosome 9 orphons, were excluded from the earlier analysis of almost 600 of the donors because counts were too low. In a later analysis, 15,000 to 20,000 TCR beta sequences were associated with specific HLA alleles at a false discovery rate of 0.05. The authors suggested that the approach could potentially be generalized to other disease states and immunological phenotypes. A further reported finding was that TCR beta sequences accurately predicted the HLA-A and HLA-B alleles for most subjects in the first cohort. In a later genetic analysis, fewer N-insertions in productive TCRs were reported among donors in an Asian-associated ancestry cluster than the roughly 670-donor mean. Cytomegalovirus status was reported to be diagnosed by the classifier with high specificity and sensitivity in both the original and validation cohorts. The study listed around 160 TCR beta chains as associated with cytomegalovirus. A later analysis found that TCR association rates varied across HLA loci, with DRB1 alleles showing the most associated TCRs and HLA-C alleles the fewest. According to a later analysis, parvovirus B19, influenza, CMV and Epstein-Barr virus appeared linked to several top co-occurrence clusters. Only TCR beta chains were sequenced in this cohort, and the absence of alpha or paired-chain data limited detectable features.

Library method: the immunoSEQ multiplex PCR assay. A mixture of 60 forward primers for TCR Vbeta segments and 13 reverse primers for TCR Jbeta segments was used in the multiplex PCR. Amplification of the CDR3 region of rearranged TCR beta genes was performed with a multiplex PCR assay on genomic DNA. Amplified TCR beta libraries were sequenced as 87-base-pair reads on the Illumina HiSeq System. Processing in the source paper ran as follows. A later analysis tallied roughly 76 million unique TCR beta chains across the 666 repertoires, and some 10 million of those chains were shared by two or more donors. Raw reads were error-corrected and collapsed into unique sequences with a nearest-neighbor algorithm that merged closely related sequences to remove PCR and sequencing errors. Alignment of CDR3 sequences to IMGT reference sequences was used to assign V, D and J gene segments. For a sequence to be retained, at least a six-nucleotide match to both a V gene segment and a J gene segment was required. A rearrangement was called productive if the CDR3 had no stop codons and remained in frame with V and J, and every other rearrangement was called non-productive. CDR3 was defined by IMGT convention, running from the second conserved V-encoded cysteine to the conserved J-encoded phenylalanine. The earlier analysis of roughly 590 of the donors excluded any sequence lacking an unambiguous match to a single V gene segment. In an earlier analysis of 587 of the donors, a V segment was called functional when productive rearrangements were above 56.7%, and segregating when the standard deviation between donors exceeded 5%. A statistical classification framework was developed to diagnose cytomegalovirus status using the catalog of TCR beta chain sequences. A later analysis assigned V and J genes by comparing TCR nucleotide sequences with IMGT/GENE-DB human TR gene sequences. In a later analysis, CDR3 sequences and most-parsimonious VDJ recombination scenarios were assigned using the TCRdist pipeline. In a later analysis, every TCR beta chain was defined by the combination of its CDR3 amino acid sequence and its V-gene family, and reads without a unique V-gene family were dropped. In a later analysis, 550 to 650 highly shared, low-generation-probability nucleotide sequences were removed to address suspected cross-contamination and a sequencing artifact. In a later analysis, a clonal expansion index for each public chain was calculated from normalized within-repertoire ranks of inferred template counts. In a later analysis, generation probabilities were computed using a VDJ recombination model fitted to out-of-frame rearrangements, and the results were checked against IGoR. In a later analysis, hypergeometric tests were used to score TCR-TCR, TCR-HLA and TCR-CMV co-occurrence, with a repertoire-size bias correction applied to TCR pairs. In a later analysis, false discovery rates were estimated by permuting HLA or CMV assignments 20 times. A later analysis grouped co-occurring TCRs with DBSCAN, adding TCRdist sequence similarity when clustering within HLA-allele-positive subsets. For co-occurrence clustering, repertoires with fewer than 30,000 or more than 120,000 public chains were excluded, along with five or six repertoires with anomalous nucleotide sharing. As stored in TCRdb, this immuneACCESS dataset retains in-frame rearrangements with V and J assigned. A fraction of the clones does not appear; measured against another copy, unresolved V genes explain less than half of the discrepancy, and the remainder lacks a known reason. V, J and clone size were drawn from that table, and D and trimming were deduced from the DNA. The sample profile shows tens of thousands of clones; 78% of them were found once. The ten largest make up 4.4% of the sample.

Recombination connected TRBV7-9 to TRBJ1-3; the D gene lacks a confident call. This clonotype was sampled from a male donor in good health and CMV-seropositive. The sequenced sample was PBMCs. The CDR3 is CASSPRRGNTIYF. The DNA sequence reads TGTGCCAGCAGCCCACGGAGGGGAAACACCATATATTTT.